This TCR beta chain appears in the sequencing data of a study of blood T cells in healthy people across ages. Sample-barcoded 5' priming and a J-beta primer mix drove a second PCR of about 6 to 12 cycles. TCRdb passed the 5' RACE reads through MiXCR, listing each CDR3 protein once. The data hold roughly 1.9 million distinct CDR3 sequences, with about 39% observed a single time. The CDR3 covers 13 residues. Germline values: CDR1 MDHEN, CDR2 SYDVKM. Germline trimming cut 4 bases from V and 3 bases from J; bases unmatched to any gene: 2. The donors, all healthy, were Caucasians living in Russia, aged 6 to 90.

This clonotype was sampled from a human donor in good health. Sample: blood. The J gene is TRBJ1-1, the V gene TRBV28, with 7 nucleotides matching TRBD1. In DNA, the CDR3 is TGTGCCAGCAGTTACAGGGGCCACACTGAAGCTTTCTTT. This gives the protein CASSYRGHTEAFF.